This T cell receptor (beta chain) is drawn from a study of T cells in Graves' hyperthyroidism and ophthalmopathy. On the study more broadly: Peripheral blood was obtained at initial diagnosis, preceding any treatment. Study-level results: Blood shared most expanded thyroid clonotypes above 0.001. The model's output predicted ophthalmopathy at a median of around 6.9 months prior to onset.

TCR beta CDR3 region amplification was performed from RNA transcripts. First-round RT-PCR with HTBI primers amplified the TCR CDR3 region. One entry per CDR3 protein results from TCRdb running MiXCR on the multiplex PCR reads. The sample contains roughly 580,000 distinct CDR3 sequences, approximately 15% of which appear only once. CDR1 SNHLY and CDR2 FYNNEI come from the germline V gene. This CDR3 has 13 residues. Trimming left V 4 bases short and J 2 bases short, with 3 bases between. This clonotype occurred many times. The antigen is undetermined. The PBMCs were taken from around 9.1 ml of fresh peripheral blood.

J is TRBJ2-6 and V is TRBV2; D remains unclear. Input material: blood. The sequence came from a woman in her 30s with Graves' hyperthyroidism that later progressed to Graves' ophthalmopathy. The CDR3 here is CASSVAGANVLTF. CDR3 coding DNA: TGTGCCAGCAGTGTAGCTGGGGCCAACGTCCTGACTTTC.